Each of the 27 T cell receptor beta chains below was sequenced from the same sample in a study of T cell responses to AZD1222 COVID-19 vaccine. Generated by immunoSEQ multiplex PCR, the TCRdb table keeps only in-frame clones and is missing some. The profile shows about 86,000 clones, 80% to 90% of them singletons. The source material was peripheral blood, sampled on day 0 of MenACWY control vaccination. The receptors were gathered from an adult in good health.

The rearrangement joins TRBV19 to TRBJ1-5; D call uncertain. CDR1 LNHDA and CDR2 SQIVND come from the germline V gene (reference sequence). Trimming left V 7 bases short and J 0 bases short, with 13 bases between. This CDR3 contains 15 residues. The CDR3 protein is CASTKGLNSNQPQHF. Here the CDR3 DNA reads TGTGCCAGTACCAAAGGGTTGAATAGCAATCAGCCCCAGCATTTT.

The chain has TRBV9 and TRBJ1-1; D gene uncertain. This CDR3 comprises 13 residues. Trimming left V 6 bases short and J 3 bases short, with 12 bases between. Germline CDR1 is SGDLS and CDR2 is YYNGEE. This CDR3 is CASTRTLDTEAFF. CDR3 nucleotides: TGTGCCAGCACCAGGACCCTGGACACTGAAGCTTTCTTT.

V usage is TRBV15 and J usage is TRBJ2-4, with D unresolved. Trimming pared 0 bases from V and 9 bases from J, leaving 9 bases between. Germline V gene lookup returns CDR1 LNHNV and CDR2 YYDKDF (reference sequence). The CDR3 runs to 13 residues. The CDR3 sequence: CATSREGGGIQYF. The CDR3 nucleotides read TGTGCCACCAGCAGAGAAGGCGGCGGCATTCAGTACTTC. The full variable domain, rest sourced from reference TRBV15 and TRBJ2-4, is DAMVIQNPRYQVTQFGKPVTLSCSQTLNHNVMYWYQQKSSQAPKLLFHYYDKDFNNEADTPDNFQSRRPNTSFCFLDIRSPGLGDTAMYLCATSREGGGIQYFGAGTRLSVL.

This chain connects TRBV6-5 to TRBJ1-5; no firm D call. Germline V lookup: CDR1 MNHEY, CDR2 SVGAGI. The CDR3 length is 15 residues. V was pared by 10 bases and J by 1 base, with 17 bases between. CDR3 residues: CATGQDFQSNQPQHF. CDR3 bases: TGTGCCACTGGTCAAGATTTTCAAAGCAATCAGCCCCAGCATTTT.

The chain recombines TRBV15 with TRBJ1-6, with TRBD1 as a possible D gene (6 bases). V lost 0 bases, J lost 10 bases, and 16 bases lay in between. Germline V gene data show CDR1 as LNHNV and CDR2 as YYDKDF (reference sequence). This CDR3 comprises 16 residues. DNA for the CDR3: TGTGCCACCAGCAGAGATCAAAACAGGGAAGCCTCACCCCTCCACTTT. Translation gives CATSRDQNREASPLHF.

The CDR3 sequence is CASSLAGGNTEAFF. The CDR3 nucleotides are TGTGCCAGCAGCTTGGCCGGGGGGAACACTGAAGCTTTCTTT. V and J are TRBV5-6 and TRBJ1-1; D is possibly TRBD1 (5 bases). The CDR3 has 14 amino acids. CDR1 is SGHDT, CDR2 YYEEEE, per germline. With 0 bases removed from V and 1 base from J, the gap between germline ends came to 7 bases.

The chain carries TRBV2 and TRBJ2-6; D remains ambiguous. V dropped 8 bases and J dropped 0 bases, with 14 bases sitting between them. Germline-derived CDR1 and CDR2 are SNHLY and FYNNEI. The CDR3 has 16 amino acids. Here the CDR3 reads CASQPGHNSGANVLTF. DNA for the CDR3: TGTGCCAGCCAGCCGGGTCACAACTCTGGGGCCAACGTCCTGACTTTC.

This clone was seen once. The genes are TRBV5-1 and TRBJ2-7; TRBD1 matches 10 bases. CDR1 SGHRS and CDR2 YFSETQ come from the germline V gene. V lost 4 bases, J lost 4 bases, and 5 bases stayed unmatched. The CDR3 runs to 14 residues. The CDR3 coding sequence is TGCGCCAGCAGCCCGACAGGGGGCCAATACGAGCAGTACTTC. Protein product: CASSPTGGQYEQYF.

The CDR3 is CATSRDAGGQPQHF. CDR3 sequence (DNA): TGTGCCACCAGCAGAGATGCCGGGGGTCAGCCCCAGCATTTT. This rearrangement joins TRBV15 to TRBJ1-5, with D possibly matching TRBD1 (5 bases). The V end was cut by 0 bases, the J end by 6 bases, with 9 bases between. CDR1 and CDR2 (germline): LNHNV, YYDKDF (reference sequence). The CDR3 loop spans 14 amino acids.

This clone was seen a single time. The chain links TRBV29-1 to TRBJ1-5; D unclear. Germline V gene sequence: CDR1 SQVTM, CDR2 ANQGSEA. The V end was cut by 4 bases, the J end by 3 bases, with 10 bases between. This CDR3 is 13 amino acids long. CDR3 amino acids: CSVGVVANQPQHF. CDR3 nucleotide sequence: TGCAGCGTTGGGGTAGTTGCCAATCAGCCCCAGCATTTT.

V and J are TRBV6-1 and TRBJ1-1; D not resolved. CDR1 and CDR2 from the germline V gene are MNHNS and SASEGT. Trimming removed 2 bases from V and 3 bases from J, with 7 bases in between. The CDR3 has 13 residues. This CDR3 is CASSETQDTEAFF. CDR3 coding DNA: TGTGCCAGCAGTGAAACGCAGGACACTGAAGCTTTCTTT.

This chain uses TRBV21-1 with TRBJ2-5. TRBV21-1 is marked as a pseudogene. The CDR3 extends over 10 amino acids. DNA for the CDR3: TGTGCCAGCAGCAAAGAGACCCAGTACTTC. Translated: CASSKETQYF.

The chain is built from TRBV28 and TRBJ1-5, with TRBD1 matching over 7 bases. The length of the CDR3 is 15 residues. After removal of 6 bases from V and 2 bases from J, the junction contained 7 bases not matched to a gene. From germline, CDR1 is MDHEN and CDR2 SYDVKM. The CDR3 loop reads CASSRTGVRNQPQHF. The CDR3 DNA sequence: TGTGCCAGCAGCCGAACAGGGGTTCGCAATCAGCCCCAGCATTTT.

The genes are TRBV9 and TRBJ1-3, with unresolved D. Germline V gene data show CDR1 as SGDLS and CDR2 as YYNGEE. The CDR3 has 14 residues. V dropped 1 base and J dropped 3 bases, with 8 bases sitting between them. CDR3 sequence (DNA): TGTGCCAGCAGCGTATCTGACCTTGGAAACACCATATATTTT. Translating gives CASSVSDLGNTIYF.

This clone was detected once. The gene calls are TRBV9 and TRBJ2-7; 8 bases are a match to TRBD1. The J segment lost 1 base and the V segment lost 3 bases, leaving 6 bases of the junction unmatched. CDR1 is SGDLS, CDR2 YYNGEE, per germline. CDR3 length equals 15 residues. The CDR3 is CASSAGQGLSYEQYF. The DNA for the CDR3 is TGTGCCAGCAGCGCCGGACAGGGACTTTCCTACGAGCAGTACTTC.

This chain uses TRBV19 with TRBJ1-6, with a weak D call TRBD1 (6 bases). Per germline, CDR1 LNHDA and CDR2 SQIVND (reference sequence). CDR3 length: 13 amino acids. V was shortened by 6 bases and J by 9 bases, with 12 bases between the two germline ends. The CDR3 DNA reads as TGTGCCAGTAGACAGGGAAGTGGTTCACCCCTCCACTTT. Translating it yields CASRQGSGSPLHF.

V gene TRBV25-1 combines with J gene TRBJ1-2, with D unclear. V was pared by 0 bases and J by 4 bases, with 15 bases between. Germline V CDR1 and CDR2: MGHDK, SYGVNS. The CDR3 totals 16 residues. The CDR3, as DNA: TGTGCCAGCAGTGAATATGGGAGTAGGTTGGGCTATGGCTACACCTTC. Its protein product is CASSEYGSRLGYGYTF.

The rearrangement uses TRBV7-9 and TRBJ2-1; D is uncertain. The CDR3 is 16 amino acids. Per the germline V gene, CDR1 is SEHNR and CDR2 is FQNEAQ (reference sequence). V was clipped by 0 bases and J by 0 bases, with 9 bases between them. The CDR3 coding sequence is TGTGCCAGCAGCTTAGCCCTACTTTACTCCTACAATGAGCAGTTCTTC. It translates to CASSLALLYSYNEQFF.

This rearrangement joins TRBV19 to TRBJ1-1; D is undetermined. CDR1 LNHDA and CDR2 SQIVND come from the germline V gene (reference sequence). The CDR3 spans 13 residues. The V and J ends lost 3 bases and 4 bases respectively, with 9 bases between them. CDR3 region: CASSMEGGTEAFF. The CDR3 nucleotides read TGTGCCAGTAGTATGGAGGGAGGCACTGAAGCTTTCTTT.

This chain connects TRBV2 to TRBJ2-7; D gene unclear. Germline V lookup: CDR1 SNHLY, CDR2 FYNNEI. The CDR3 consists of 10 residues. Trimming removed 6 bases at V and 7 bases at J, with 7 bases between. The CDR3 protein is CASRSREQYF. The CDR3 DNA reads as TGTGCCAGCAGATCCCGGGAGCAGTACTTC.

The J gene is TRBJ2-3, the V gene TRBV2; 14 bases match TRBD2. The germline V gene encodes CDR1 SNHLY and CDR2 FYNNEI. This CDR3 is built from 19 residues. Trimming took 6 bases from V and 2 from J; bases not matched to a gene: 13. CDR3 bases: TGTGCCAGCAGCCGGGGACTAGCGGGGGCCACGGGGAACACAGATACGCAGTATTTT. Protein: CASSRGLAGATGNTDTQYF. The full variable domain, completed using reference TRBV2 and TRBJ2-3, is EPEVTQTPSHQVTQMGQEVILRCVPISNHLYFYWYRQILGQKVEFLVSFYNNEISEKSEIFDDQFSVERPDGSNFTLKIRSTKLEDSAMYFCASSRGLAGATGNTDTQYFGPGTRLTVL.

This sequence joins TRBV15 and TRBJ1-5, with D possibly matching TRBD1 (5 bases). Germline CDR1 reads LNHNV; CDR2 reads YYDKDF (reference sequence). There are 17 residues in the CDR3. V gave up 0 bases and J gave up 2 bases, with 14 bases separating them. The CDR3 protein is CATSRDSGPGGNQPQHF. Here the CDR3 DNA reads TGTGCCACCAGCAGAGATTCGGGACCCGGTGGCAATCAGCCCCAGCATTTT.

This chain connects TRBV7-8 to TRBJ2-7, with D perhaps TRBD1 (6 bases). This CDR3 region has 15 residues. Germline-derived CDR1 and CDR2 are SGHVS and FQNEAQ. Trimming took off 4 bases at V and 0 bases at J, with 13 bases between the two ends. The chain's CDR3 is CASSSFDRSSYEQYF. The CDR3 region has the DNA TGTGCCAGCAGCTCCTTCGACAGGAGCTCCTACGAGCAGTACTTC. Complete variable domain (other parts from reference TRBV7-8 and TRBJ2-7): GAGVSQSPRYKVAKRGQDVALRCDPISGHVSLFWYQQALGQGPEFLTYFQNEAQLDKSGLPSDRFFAERPEGSVSTLKIQRTQQEDSAVYLCASSSFDRSSYEQYFGPGTRLTVT.

The chain links TRBV7-2 to TRBJ1-2, with unresolved D. This CDR3 has 13 amino acids. Germline CDR1 and CDR2: SGHTA and FQGNSA. Trimming stripped 5 bases from V and 2 bases from J, with 9 bases between. The CDR3 DNA reads as TGTGCCAGCAGCCCTAGTGGGAACTATGGCTACACCTTC. This gives the protein CASSPSGNYGYTF.

The chain recombines TRBV5-1 with TRBJ2-5, with a tentative D call TRBD2 (6 bases). CDR1 and CDR2 (germline): SGHRS, YFSETQ. The CDR3 has 15 amino acids. V lost 2 bases to trimming and J lost 5 bases, with 16 bases between them. This CDR3 reads CASSFPDGAGETQYF. DNA for the CDR3: TGCGCCAGCAGCTTCCCTGATGGGGCGGGGGAGACCCAGTACTTC.

This sequence joins TRBV6-1 and TRBJ2-4; 11 nucleotides agree with TRBD2. The CDR3 totals 15 residues. V gave up 0 bases and J gave up 6 bases; unmatched junction bases: 1. Looked up from germline, CDR1 is MNHNS and CDR2 is SASEGT. The CDR3 nucleotides are TGTGCCAGCAGTGAAGCTAGCGGGGGGGCAAACATTCAGTACTTC. Translation: CASSEASGGANIQYF.

Details on this clone: This may be a read error, as it is one base from a much larger clone. The chain combines TRBV4-3 with TRBJ2-7; 7 nucleotides match TRBD1. The CDR3 consists of 12 residues. V lost 5 bases to trimming and J lost 3 bases; unmatched junction nucleotides: 1. Germline CDR1 reads LGHNA; CDR2 reads YSLEER. The CDR3 spells CASSGDSYEQYF. DNA for the CDR3: TGCGCCAGCAGCGGGGACAGCTACGAGCAGTACTTC.